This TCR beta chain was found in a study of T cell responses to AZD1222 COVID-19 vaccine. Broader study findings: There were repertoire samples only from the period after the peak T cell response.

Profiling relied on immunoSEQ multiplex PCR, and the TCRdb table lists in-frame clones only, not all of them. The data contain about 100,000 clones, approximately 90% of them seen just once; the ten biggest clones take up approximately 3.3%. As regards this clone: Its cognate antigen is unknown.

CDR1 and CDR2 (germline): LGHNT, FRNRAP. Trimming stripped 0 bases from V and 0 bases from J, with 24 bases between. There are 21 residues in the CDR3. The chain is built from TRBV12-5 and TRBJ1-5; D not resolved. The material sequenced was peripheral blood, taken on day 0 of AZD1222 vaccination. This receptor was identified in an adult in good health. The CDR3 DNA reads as TGTGCTAGTGGTTTGGTTGAGGGTTGGCAAGACCGCCCTTATAGCAATCAGCCCCAGCATTTT. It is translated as CASGLVEGWQDRPYSNQPQHF.